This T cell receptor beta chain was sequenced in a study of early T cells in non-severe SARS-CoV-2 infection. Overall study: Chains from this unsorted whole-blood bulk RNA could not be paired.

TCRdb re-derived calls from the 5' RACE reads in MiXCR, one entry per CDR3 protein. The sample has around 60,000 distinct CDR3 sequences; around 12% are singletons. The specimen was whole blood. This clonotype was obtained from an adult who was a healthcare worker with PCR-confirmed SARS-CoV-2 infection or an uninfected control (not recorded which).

Here the CDR3 DNA reads TGCGCCAGCACCGAGACAGGGGGCTACGAGCAGTACTTC. Its protein is CASTETGGYEQYF. The V and J genes are TRBV5-1 and TRBJ2-7; 9 positions match TRBD1. Germline V gene lookup returns CDR1 SGHRS and CDR2 YFSETQ. After removal of 6 bases from V and 3 bases from J, the junction contained 4 bases not matched to a gene. This CDR3 region has 13 residues.